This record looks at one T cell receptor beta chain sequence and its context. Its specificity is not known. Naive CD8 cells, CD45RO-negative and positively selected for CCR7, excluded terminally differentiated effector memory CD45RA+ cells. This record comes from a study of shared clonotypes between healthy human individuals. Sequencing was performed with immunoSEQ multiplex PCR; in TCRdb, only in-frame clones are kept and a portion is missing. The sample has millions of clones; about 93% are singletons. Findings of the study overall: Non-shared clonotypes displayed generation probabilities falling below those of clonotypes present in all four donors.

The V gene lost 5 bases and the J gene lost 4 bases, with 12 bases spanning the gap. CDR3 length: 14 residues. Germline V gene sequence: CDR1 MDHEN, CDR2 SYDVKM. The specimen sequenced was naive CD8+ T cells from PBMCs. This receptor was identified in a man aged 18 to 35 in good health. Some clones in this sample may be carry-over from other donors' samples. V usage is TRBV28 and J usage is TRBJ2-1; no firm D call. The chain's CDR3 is CASSALKSYNEQFF. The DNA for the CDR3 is TGTGCCAGCAGTGCCTTAAAGTCATACAATGAGCAGTTCTTC.